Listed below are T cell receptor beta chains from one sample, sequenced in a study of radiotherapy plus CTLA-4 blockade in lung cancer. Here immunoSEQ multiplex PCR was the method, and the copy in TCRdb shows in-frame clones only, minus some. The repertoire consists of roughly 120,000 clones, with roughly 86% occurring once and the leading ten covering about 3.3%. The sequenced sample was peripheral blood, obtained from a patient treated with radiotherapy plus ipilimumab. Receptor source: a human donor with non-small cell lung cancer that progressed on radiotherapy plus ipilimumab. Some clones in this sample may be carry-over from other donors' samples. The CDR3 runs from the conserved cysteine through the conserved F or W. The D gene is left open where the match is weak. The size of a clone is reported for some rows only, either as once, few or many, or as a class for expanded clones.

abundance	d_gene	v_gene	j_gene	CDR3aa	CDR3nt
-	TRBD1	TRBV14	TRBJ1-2	CASSQVGQGSYGYTF	TGTGCCAGCAGCCAAGTCGGACAGGGGTCCTATGGCTACACCTTC
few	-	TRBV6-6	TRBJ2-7	CASSYSGVSGYEQYF	TGTGCCAGCAGTTACTCAGGGGTTTCCGGCTACGAGCAGTACTTC
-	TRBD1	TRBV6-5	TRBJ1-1	CASSYSPGQGGTEAFF	TGTGCCAGCAGTTACTCCCCCGGACAGGGCGGCACTGAAGCTTTCTTT
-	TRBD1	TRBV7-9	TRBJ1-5	CASSPAPTGDQPQHF	TGTGCCAGCAGCCCTGCTCCGACAGGGGATCAGCCCCAGCATTTT
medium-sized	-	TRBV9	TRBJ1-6	CASSVVGDPNSPLHF	TGTGCCAGCAGCGTAGTTGGGGATCCTAATTCACCCCTCCACTTT
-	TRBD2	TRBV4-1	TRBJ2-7	CASSPLTSGGRNEQYF	TGCGCCAGCAGCCCCCTGACTAGCGGGGGGCGGAACGAGCAGTACTTC
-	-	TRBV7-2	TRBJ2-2	CASEVPENTGELFF	TGTGCCAGCGAGGTACCAGAAAACACCGGGGAGCTGTTTTTT
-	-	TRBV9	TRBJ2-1	CASSVDGTLIHEQFF	TGTGCCAGCAGCGTAGATGGGACTCTAATCCATGAGCAGTTCTTC
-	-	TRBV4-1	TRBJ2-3	CASSQVEGVGDTQYF	TGCGCCAGCAGCCAAGTCGAGGGGGTGGGGGATACGCAGTATTTT
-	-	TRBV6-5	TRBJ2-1	CASNFVPQFF	TGTGCCAGTAATTTCGTCCCCCAGTTCTTC
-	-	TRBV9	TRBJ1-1	CASSVGAENTEAFF	TGTGCCAGCAGCGTAGGGGCTGAGAACACTGAAGCTTTCTTT
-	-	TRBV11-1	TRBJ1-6	CASSSGTRVSYNSPLHF	TGTGCCAGCAGCTCGGGGACTAGGGTCTCCTATAATTCACCCCTCCACTTT
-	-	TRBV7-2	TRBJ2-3	CASDGNTDTQYF	TGTGCCAGCGACGGCAACACAGATACGCAGTATTTT
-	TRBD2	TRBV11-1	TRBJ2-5	CASSPRTSGGPHGTQYF	TGTGCCAGCAGCCCCCGGACTAGCGGGGGCCCACACGGGACCCAGTACTTC
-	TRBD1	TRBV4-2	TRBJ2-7	CASSQGQLPSYEQYF	TGTGCCAGCAGCCAGGGACAGCTACCCTCCTACGAGCAGTACTTC
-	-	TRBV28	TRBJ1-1	CASSLQRASTEAFF	TGTGCCAGCAGTTTACAAAGGGCCTCAACTGAAGCTTTCTTT
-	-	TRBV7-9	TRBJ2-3	CASSSGGLTDTQYF	TGTGCCAGCAGCTCCGGGGGGCTCACAGATACGCAGTATTTT
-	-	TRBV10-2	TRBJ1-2	CASSESTLDYGYTF	TGCGCCAGCAGTGAGTCGACGTTGGACTATGGCTACACCTTC
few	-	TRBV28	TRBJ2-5	CASSLVDQETQYF	TGTGCCAGCAGTTTAGTCGACCAAGAGACCCAGTACTTC
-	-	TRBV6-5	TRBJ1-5	CASSPGGDSNQPQHF	TGTGCCAGCAGTCCCGGTGGAGATAGCAATCAGCCCCAGCATTTT
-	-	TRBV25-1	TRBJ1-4	CASSFDQGCEKLFF	TGTGCCAGCTCCTTTGATCAGGGCTGCGAAAAACTGTTTTTT
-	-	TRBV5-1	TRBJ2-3	CASSQWISTDTQYF	TGCGCCAGCAGCCAGTGGATTAGCACAGATACGCAGTATTTT
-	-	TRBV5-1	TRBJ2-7	CASSPLQGPHDNEQYF	TGCGCCAGCAGCCCACTTCAGGGACCCCACGACAACGAGCAGTACTTC
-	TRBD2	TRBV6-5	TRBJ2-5	CASSYGSGGGETQYF	TGTGCCAGCAGTTACGGTAGCGGGGGAGGAGAGACCCAGTACTTC
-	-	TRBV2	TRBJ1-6	CASTGVTPNSPLHF	TGTGCCAGCACCGGGGTAACCCCTAATTCACCCCTCCACTTT
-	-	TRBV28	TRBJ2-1	CASRNYNEQFF	TGTGCCAGCAGGAATTACAATGAGCAGTTCTTC
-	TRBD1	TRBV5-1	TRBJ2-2	CASSAGTANTGELFF	TGCGCCAGCAGCGCCGGGACAGCGAACACCGGGGAGCTGTTTTTT
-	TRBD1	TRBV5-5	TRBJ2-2	CASSYRQGAGELFF	TGTGCCAGCAGCTATCGACAGGGGGCCGGGGAGCTGTTTTTT
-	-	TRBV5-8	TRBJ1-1	CASTPRWGLNTEAFF	TGTGCCAGCACCCCCAGGTGGGGTCTGAACACTGAAGCTTTCTTT
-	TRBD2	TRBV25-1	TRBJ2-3	CASSPSSGGPDTQYF	TGTGCCAGCAGCCCGTCTAGCGGGGGCCCAGATACGCAGTATTTT
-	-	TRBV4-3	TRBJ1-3	CASSQVYRDSGNTIYF	TGCGCCAGCAGCCAAGTATACAGGGACTCTGGAAACACCATATATTTT
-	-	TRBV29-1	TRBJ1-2	CSVERRIEGYTF	TGCAGCGTTGAAAGGCGGATCGAAGGCTACACCTTC
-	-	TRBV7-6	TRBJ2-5	CASSLAETQYF	TGTGCCAGCAGCTTAGCAGAGACCCAGTACTTC
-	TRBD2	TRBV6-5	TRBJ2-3	CASSSSGTSTDTQYF	TGTGCCAGCAGTTCCTCCGGGACTAGTACAGATACGCAGTATTTT
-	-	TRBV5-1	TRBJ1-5	CASSLYSSQPQHF	TGCGCCAGCAGCTTGTACTCAAGTCAGCCCCAGCATTTT
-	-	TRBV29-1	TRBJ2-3	CSGENTDTQYF	TGCAGCGGCGAAAATACAGATACGCAGTATTTT
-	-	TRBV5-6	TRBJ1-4	CASSRRQEYEKLFF	TGTGCCAGCAGCCGACGACAGGAGTATGAAAAACTGTTTTTT
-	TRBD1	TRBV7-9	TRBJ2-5	CASRPGQGETQYF	TGTGCCAGCAGGCCGGGACAGGGAGAGACCCAGTACTTC
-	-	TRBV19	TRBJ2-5	CASSGREKETQYF	TGTGCCAGTAGCGGACGGGAGAAAGAGACCCAGTACTTC
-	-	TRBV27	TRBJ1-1	CASSSKNRAEGTEAFF	TGTGCCAGCAGTTCCAAAAACAGGGCAGAGGGCACTGAAGCTTTCTTT